This T cell receptor (beta chain) was sequenced in a study of blood T cell repertoires in COVID-19 (dated by TCRdb to the early 2020s). About the investigation overall: The collaborator samples originated in the United States, Italy and Spain and spanned the acute and convalescent phases of COVID-19. A de-identified subject ID, COVID-19 status, age in years and sex were almost always included in the sample metadata. Subjects who had been exposed to COVID-19, were actively infected with it, or had recovered from it provided the deeply sampled blood TCRbeta repertoires that made up the dataset. The prospective study material was composed of cDNA or gDNA derived from T cells, B-cell-depleted T cells, or PBMCs. Samples came from the ongoing ImmuneRACE study (first 160 participants) plus 1,254 subjects from 6 global collaborators. Where available, HLA class I and class II types were obtained from metadata supplied by the sample provider rather than from assay-based typing. A freely available public database, intended as a resource for researchers studying the immune response to SARS-CoV-2, is where the repertoires were released.

In the prospective study, participants were about 18 to 100 years old, resided in fewer than 25 geographic areas of the United States, and were enrolled through a virtual design. Cohort assignment in the prospective study relied on participant-reported clinical history from a screening survey and a study questionnaire. Recovered participants in ImmuneRACE Cohort 3 were defined as having two consecutive negative NP/OP PCR tests, clearance from a healthcare professional, or resolution of symptoms. Mobile phlebotomists in the prospective study collected whole blood, serum and a nasopharyngeal or oropharyngeal swab from every participant. Prospective study participants could optionally give additional blood draws and questionnaires over an approximately two-month period. Blood samples from the prospective study were shipped frozen or at room temperature prior to DNA extraction. The research as a whole found: The amount of clinical and demographic metadata varied by source and participant and was provided uncurated.

Concerning this clone: Its antigen is still unknown. Base quality data are lacking; no much larger clone is found one base away.

Trimming takes 4 bases off V and 9 bases off J; junction bases not matched to a gene: 18. The CDR3 contains 18 residues, cysteine and phenylalanine counted. Left in the record is the CDR3 DNA by itself, 54 bases read in frame from the first base. The germline V gene encodes CDR1 KGHDR and CDR2 SFDVKD. TCRbeta CDR3 regions were amplified from genomic DNA by means of the immunoSEQ Assay, a bias-controlled multiplex PCR. On the authors' methods: The number of nucleated cells in each sample was estimated from the amplification of reference gene primers within the assay. To quantify the absolute abundance of each unique TCRbeta CDR3 rearrangement, sequence reads were collapsed and filtered. Productive Simpson clonality was computed per sample as the square root of Simpson's diversity index over productive rearrangements. This immuneACCESS table, as held by TCRdb, lists in-frame sequences with V and J called but not all clones. Of the missing ones, under half trace to an unresolved V gene in checked studies; the others have no known cause. The DNA gave D and trimming, while V, J and clone size come from that table. This sample holds a few hundred thousand clones; 80% to 90% were observed only once. The ten largest clones capture about 1.1% of the sample.

The TCR sequence derives from a man in his thirties or forties who had recovered from COVID-19. Material for sequencing was PBMCs or T cells enriched from blood (not recorded which). The rearrangement combines TRBV24-1 with TRBJ2-1; TRBD1 agrees with 9 junctional bases. The CDR3 corresponds to CATSELGGGQGSYGEQFF. The nucleotide sequence reads TGTGCCACCAGTGAGTTAGGCGGAGGACAGGGGTCTTACGGTGAGCAGTTCTTC.